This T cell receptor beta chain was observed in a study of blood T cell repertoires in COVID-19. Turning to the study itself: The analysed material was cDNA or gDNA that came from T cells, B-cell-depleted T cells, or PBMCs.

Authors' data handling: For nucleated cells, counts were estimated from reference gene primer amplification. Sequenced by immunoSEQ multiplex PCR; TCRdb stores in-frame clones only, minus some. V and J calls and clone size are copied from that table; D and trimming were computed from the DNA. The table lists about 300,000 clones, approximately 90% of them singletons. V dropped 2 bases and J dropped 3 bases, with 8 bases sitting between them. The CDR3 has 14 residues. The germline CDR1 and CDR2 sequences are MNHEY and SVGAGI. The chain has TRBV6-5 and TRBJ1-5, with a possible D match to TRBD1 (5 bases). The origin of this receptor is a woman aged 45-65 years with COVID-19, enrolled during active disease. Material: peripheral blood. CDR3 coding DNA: TGTGCCAGCAGTTACCAGGGCGTCAATCAGCCCCAGCATTTT. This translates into CASSYQGVNQPQHF.